This TCR beta chain was found in a study of blood T cell repertoires in COVID-19 (dated by TCRdb to the early 2020s). At the level of the whole study: Samples from collaborators originated in the United States, Italy and Spain and spanned both the acute and convalescent phases of COVID-19. The prospective study material was composed of cDNA or gDNA derived from T cells, B-cell-depleted T cells, or PBMCs. Deeply sampled blood TCRbeta repertoires from subjects exposed to, actively infected with, or recovered from COVID-19 were included in the dataset. A freely available public database, intended as a resource for researchers studying the immune response to SARS-CoV-2, is where the repertoires were released. The samples were drawn from two sources: the first 160 participants of the ongoing ImmuneRACE study, and over 1,000 subjects contributed by 6 global collaborators. The sample metadata nearly always contained a de-identified subject ID, COVID-19 status, age in years and sex. HLA class I and class II types, where available, came from metadata supplied by the sample provider rather than from assay-based typing. Study-level results and caveats: The quantity of clinical and demographic metadata differed by source and by participant and was supplied without curation.

A word on this clone: Its recognized antigen is unknown. No base quality values were provided; no much bigger clone lies one nucleotide off.

In the prospective study, participants were about 18 to 95 years old, resided in approximately 22 geographic areas of the United States, and were enrolled through a virtual design. In the prospective study, participants were assigned to cohorts based on the clinical history participants reported in a screening survey and a study questionnaire. Exposed participants had been in contact, within 2 weeks of entering the study, with a person who had a PCR-confirmed or clinician-diagnosed case of COVID-19. Each participant in the prospective study had whole blood, serum and a nasopharyngeal or oropharyngeal swab collected by mobile phlebotomists. Additional blood draws and questionnaires over an approximately 2-month period could optionally be provided by prospective study participants. Prospective study blood samples were shipped either frozen or at room temperature before DNA extraction. CDR1 is given as MNHEY and CDR2 as SVGAGI, both from the germline V gene. V has 6 bases trimmed and J has 5 bases trimmed; junction bases matching no gene number 10. There are 15 amino acids in the CDR3, from cysteine to phenylalanine inclusive. Only the CDR3 portion is preserved as DNA: 45 bases, with reading frame beginning at the first base.

TCRbeta CDR3 regions were amplified from genomic DNA using the immunoSEQ Assay, a bias-controlled multiplex PCR. In the paper's pipeline: Within the assay, amplification of reference gene primers was used to estimate how many nucleated cells each sample contained. To quantify the absolute abundance of each unique TCRbeta CDR3 rearrangement, sequence reads were collapsed and filtered. For each sample, productive Simpson clonality was calculated as the square root of Simpson's diversity index across productive rearrangements. This is the immuneACCESS table as TCRdb keeps it, with only in-frame sequences that have V and J called. A part of the clones is gone; compared with another copy, unresolved V genes explain less than half, and the rest is unexplained. From that table come the V and J calls and clone size; the DNA was used to work out D and trimming. In all, the sample holds roughly 200,000 clones, and about four fifths of those were seen once. About 4.8% of the sample belongs to the ten largest clones.

The sequence was collected from a woman aged 45-65 years who had been exposed to COVID-19. The chain couples TRBV6-5 to TRBJ1-5, and TRBD1 aligns with 7 junction nucleotides. Sample: PBMCs or T cells enriched from blood (not recorded which). The encoded CDR3 is CASRRDSWGDQPQHF. Read as DNA, the sequence is TGTGCCAGCAGGAGGGACAGTTGGGGTGATCAGCCCCAGCATTTT.